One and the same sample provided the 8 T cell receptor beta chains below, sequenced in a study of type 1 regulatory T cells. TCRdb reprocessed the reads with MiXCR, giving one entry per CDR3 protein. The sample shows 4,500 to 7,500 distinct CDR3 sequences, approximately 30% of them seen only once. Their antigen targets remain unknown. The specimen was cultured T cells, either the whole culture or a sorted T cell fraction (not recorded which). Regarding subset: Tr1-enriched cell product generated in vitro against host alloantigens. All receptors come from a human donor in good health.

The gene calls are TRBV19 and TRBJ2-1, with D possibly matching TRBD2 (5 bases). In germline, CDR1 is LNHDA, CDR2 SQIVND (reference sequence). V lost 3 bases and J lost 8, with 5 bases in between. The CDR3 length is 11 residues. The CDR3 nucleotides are TGTGCCAGTAGTATGAGGGATGAGCAGTTCTTC. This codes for CASSMRDEQFF.

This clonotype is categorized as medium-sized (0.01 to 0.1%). The CDR3 DNA follows: TGTGCCAGCAGCTCCCCCACTAGCGGGATGGCCGGGGAGCTGTTTTTT. It is translated as CASSSPTSGMAGELFF. The chain has TRBV11-1 and TRBJ2-2, with TRBD2 matching 10 bases. CDR1 is SGHAT and CDR2 is FQDESV in the germline V gene (reference sequence). The V segment lost 4 bases and the J segment 6 bases; nucleotides outside the gene matches: 8. CDR3 length: 16 residues. Looking up the rest from reference TRBV11-1 and TRBJ2-2 gives the full variable domain: EAEVAQSPRYKITEKSQAVAFWCDPISGHATLYWYRQILGQGPELLVQFQDESVVDDSQLPKDRFSAERLKGVDSTLKIQPAELGDSAMYLCASSSPTSGMAGELFFGEGSRLTVL.

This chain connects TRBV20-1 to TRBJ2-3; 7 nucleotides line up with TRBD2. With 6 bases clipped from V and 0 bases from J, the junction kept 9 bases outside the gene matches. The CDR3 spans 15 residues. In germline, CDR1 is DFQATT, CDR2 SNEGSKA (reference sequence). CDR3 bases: TGCAGTGCCGCAGAAGCGGGGACTAGCACAGATACGCAGTATTTT. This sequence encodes CSAAEAGTSTDTQYF.

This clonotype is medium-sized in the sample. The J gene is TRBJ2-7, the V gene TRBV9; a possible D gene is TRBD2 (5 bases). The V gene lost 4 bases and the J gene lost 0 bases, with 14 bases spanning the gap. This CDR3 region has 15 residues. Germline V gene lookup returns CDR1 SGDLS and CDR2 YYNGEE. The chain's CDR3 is CASSSGGLPSYEQYF. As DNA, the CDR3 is TGTGCCAGCAGCTCCGGAGGACTCCCCTCCTACGAGCAGTACTTC.

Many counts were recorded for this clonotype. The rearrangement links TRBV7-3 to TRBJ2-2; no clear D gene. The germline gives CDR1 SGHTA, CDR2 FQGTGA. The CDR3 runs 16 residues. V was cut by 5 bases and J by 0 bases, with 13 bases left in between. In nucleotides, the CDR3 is TGTGCCAGCAGCCCCGTCGGGCTAGCGAACACCGGGGAGCTGTTTTTT. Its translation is CASSPVGLANTGELFF.

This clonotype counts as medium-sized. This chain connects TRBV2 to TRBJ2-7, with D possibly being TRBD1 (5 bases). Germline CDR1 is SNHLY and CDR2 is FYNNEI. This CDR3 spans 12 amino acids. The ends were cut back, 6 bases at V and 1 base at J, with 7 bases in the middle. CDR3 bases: TGTGCCAGCAGGCAGGGATCCTACGAGCAGTACTTC. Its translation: CASRQGSYEQYF.

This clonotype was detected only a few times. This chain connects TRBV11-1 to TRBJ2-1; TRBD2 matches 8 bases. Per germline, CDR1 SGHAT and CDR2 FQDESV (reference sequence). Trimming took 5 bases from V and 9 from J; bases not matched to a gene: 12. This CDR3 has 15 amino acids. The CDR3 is CASSPSGRRVGEQFF. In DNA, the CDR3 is TGTGCCAGCAGCCCGAGCGGGAGAAGGGTCGGTGAGCAGTTCTTC.

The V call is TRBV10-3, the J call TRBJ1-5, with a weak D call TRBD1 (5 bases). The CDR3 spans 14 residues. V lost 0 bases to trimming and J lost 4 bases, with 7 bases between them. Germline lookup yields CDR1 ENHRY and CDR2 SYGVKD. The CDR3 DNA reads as TGTGCCATCAGTGAGTCGAAGGGGAATCAGCCCCAGCATTTT. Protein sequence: CAISESKGNQPQHF.